The 24 T cell receptor beta chains below come from one sample, sequenced in a study of monozygotic twins with inflammatory bowel disease. Following a re-call of the 5' RACE reads, TCRdb has one entry per CDR3 protein and lacks DNA. The sample data list some 130,000 distinct CDR3 sequences. Sequencing used blood. The source is a human donor with ulcerative colitis or Crohn's disease, or a healthy co-twin of an affected twin (not recorded which).

The chain joins TRBV5-1 to TRBJ1-6. This CDR3 is built from 15 residues. CDR1 and CDR2 (germline): SGHRS, YFSETQ. The CDR3 is CASSLVEGGNSPLHF.

This chain links TRBV12-3 or TRBV12-4 with TRBJ2-1; TCRdb selects TRBD2, and the lack of DNA leaves this call unchecked. CDR3 length: 16 amino acids. CDR3: CASSKRRLAEPNEQFF.

The chain recombines TRBV5-1 with TRBJ2-7. Germline values: CDR1 SGHRS, CDR2 YFSETQ. The CDR3 contains 14 residues. This CDR3 reads CASSPFGSSYEQYF.

The rearrangement joins TRBV4-2 to TRBJ2-4; the TCRdb D gene call, TRBD1, has no DNA to confirm it. Germline lookup yields CDR1 LGHNA and CDR2 YNFKEQ. The CDR3 consists of 17 residues. Here the CDR3 reads CASSKDNRGPDKNIQYF.

The chain employs TRBV7-9 and TRBJ2-3; the D call from TCRdb, TRBD2, cannot be confirmed without DNA. Per the germline V gene, CDR1 is SEHNR and CDR2 is FQNEAQ (reference sequence). This CDR3 is 15 amino acids long. CDR3: CASSQTSAPQDTQYF.

V gene TRBV5-1 combines with J gene TRBJ1-1. CDR1 is SGHRS, CDR2 YFSETQ, per germline. This CDR3 spans 14 amino acids. The CDR3 is CASSLAVRNTEAFF.

This sequence joins TRBV9 and TRBJ2-7. CDR1 and CDR2 (germline): SGDLS, YYNGEE. The CDR3 is 15 amino acids. The CDR3 is CASSVQSTWDYEQYF.

The CDR3 sequence: CASSSLGQGDEAFF. V usage is TRBV5-1 and J usage is TRBJ1-1; the TCRdb call, TRBD1, lacks DNA for checking. Germline-derived CDR1 and CDR2 are SGHRS and YFSETQ. CDR3 length: 14 residues.

The genes are TRBV7-9 and TRBJ2-1; TCRdb returns TRBD2, unconfirmable since there is no DNA. The CDR3 runs to 17 residues. Germline loops: CDR1 SEHNR, CDR2 FQNEAQ (reference sequence). The CDR3 here is CASSLGGFRGQKNEQFF.

The rearrangement links TRBV19 to TRBJ2-1. Germline V gives CDR1 LNHDA, CDR2 SQIVND (reference sequence). CDR3 length: 12 amino acids. Here the CDR3 reads CASSIENNEQFF.

The chain has TRBV4-1 and TRBJ2-7; TCRdb designates TRBD1, a call that cannot be tested without DNA. Germline V gives CDR1 MGHRA, CDR2 YSYEKL. The CDR3 length is 19 residues. The CDR3 sequence: CASSQDGRNHNTGPRRQYF.

The CDR3 loop reads CASSLTTSGRTTPYEQYF. The rearrangement links TRBV6-5 to TRBJ2-7; the TCRdb call, TRBD2, lacks DNA for checking. CDR3 length equals 18 residues. The germline CDR1 and CDR2 sequences are MNHEY and SVGAGI.

The genes are TRBV5-1 and TRBJ2-1; TCRdb gives TRBD1 as the D gene, but with no DNA this cannot be confirmed. Germline CDR1 is SGHRS and CDR2 is YFSETQ. The CDR3 runs 17 residues. The CDR3 reads CASSGFSPGQGYNEQFF.

J is TRBJ2-1 and V is TRBV11-2; TCRdb designates TRBD2, a call that cannot be tested without DNA. From germline, CDR1 is SGHAT and CDR2 FQNNGV. CDR3 length equals 12 residues. The CDR3 reads CASSLDLGKTSF.

The chain uses TRBV4-1 and TRBJ1-1. CDR1 is MGHRA, CDR2 YSYEKL, per germline. This CDR3 has 15 residues. This CDR3 reads CASSQDGPRNTEAFF.

The chain couples TRBV5-1 to TRBJ2-7. The CDR3 length is 15 residues. The V gene's germline CDR1 is SGHRS and CDR2 YFSETQ. The chain's CDR3 is CASSLLAGTSYEQYF.

The chain combines TRBV28 with TRBJ1-1; the D gene TCRdb calls, TRBD1, cannot be checked with no DNA. Germline values: CDR1 MDHEN, CDR2 SYDVKM. The length of the CDR3 is 17 residues. The CDR3 spells CASSRYGHRAGDTEAFF. Using reference TRBV28 and TRBJ1-1 for the parts outside the CDR3, the full variable domain is DVKVTQSSRYLVKRTGEKVFLECVQDMDHENMFWYRQDPGLGLRLIYFSYDVKMKEKGDIPEGYSVSREKKERFSLILESASTNQTSMYLCASSRYGHRAGDTEAFFGQGTRLTVV.

This sequence joins TRBV5-1 and TRBJ2-3; the TCRdb call, TRBD1, lacks DNA for checking. Germline-derived CDR1 and CDR2 are SGHRS and YFSETQ. This CDR3 region has 15 residues. CDR3 loop: CASSPRTGFTDTQYF.

This sequence joins TRBV28 and TRBJ2-1; TCRdb lists TRBD1, though no DNA is available to test this call. The CDR3 sequence is 15 residues long. Germline values: CDR1 MDHEN, CDR2 SYDVKM. CDR3 sequence reads: CASRFDRQPYNEQFF.

V usage is TRBV7-3 and J usage is TRBJ2-1; absent DNA, TCRdb's TRBD2 call cannot be checked. Germline V gene sequence: CDR1 SGHTA, CDR2 FQGTGA. This CDR3 has 15 residues. The CDR3 protein is CASSKAGTHYNEQFF.

The CDR3 here is CASSLRPGAKTHNEQFF. The chain joins TRBV13 to TRBJ2-1; TCRdb lists TRBD1, though no DNA is available to test this call. This CDR3 region has 17 residues. Germline CDR1 and CDR2: PRHDT and FYEKMQ (reference sequence).

V usage is TRBV20-1 and J usage is TRBJ2-5; TCRdb proposes TRBD2, but this gene call is untestable without DNA. Germline assignment: CDR1 DFQATT and CDR2 SNEGSKA (reference sequence). The CDR3 consists of 17 residues. CDR3 region: CSATTGIAGDHDRTQYF.

The chain is built from TRBV19 and TRBJ1-2; TCRdb indicates TRBD1, and absent DNA this call remains unverified. The length of the CDR3 is 16 residues. CDR1 is LNHDA and CDR2 is SQIVND in the germline V gene (reference sequence). CDR3 amino acids: CASSIANRVKLDGYTF.

In terms of frequency, this clonotype is medium-sized. This chain uses TRBV11-2 with TRBJ1-2. Germline V gene data show CDR1 as SGHAT and CDR2 as FQNNGV. The CDR3 totals 18 residues. The CDR3 reads CASSSRDSRGGLDYGYTF.